This T cell receptor beta chain was sequenced during a study of T cells after yellow fever vaccination. TCRdb used MiXCR to reprocess the 5' RACE reads, holding one entry per CDR3 protein. The table lists a few hundred thousand distinct CDR3 sequences, around 4.5% of them singletons. There are many counts of this clonotype. Its specificity is not known. The CDR3 consists of 13 residues. In germline, CDR1 is MRHNA, CDR2 SNTAGT. Between the trimmed V and J ends, which lost 2 bases and 5 bases, there was a span of 7 bases. General study points: The booster saw the reappearance of most primary-vaccination clones (around 96% CD4, around 88% CD8). Bulk-population clonotypes that are abundant could appear as contaminants in FACS-sorted repertoires. Weaker in magnitude, the secondary response showed a faster peak on day 5 versus 15.

Specimen: PBMCs, collected 15 days after the yellow fever booster vaccination. The TCR sequence derives from a man aged 18 to 29 who received the YFV17D yellow fever vaccine. V and J are TRBV6-4 and TRBJ2-1; D not certain. In DNA, the CDR3 is TGTGCCAGCAGTGACAGGGCCCACAATGAGCAGTTCTTC. The encoded protein is CASSDRAHNEQFF.